Presented here are 32 T cell receptor beta chains from one specimen sequenced in a study of blood T cell repertoires in COVID-19. Measured with immunoSEQ multiplex PCR; TCRdb has only the in-frame clones, and not every one. The sample contains about 140,000 clones, about 80% of which appear only once. The source material was peripheral blood. Receptors originate from a man aged 55 to 70 with acute or convalescent COVID-19.

This chain joins TRBV9 and TRBJ2-3; TRBD2 agrees at 7 bases. Germline-derived CDR1 and CDR2 are SGDLS and YYNGEE. CDR3 length equals 16 residues. The junction had 6 bases not matched to a gene; V was cut back by 0 bases and J by 2 bases. CDR3 sequence (DNA): TGTGCCAGCAGCGTAGAGTTGGCGGGAGTCACAGATACGCAGTATTTT. Protein sequence: CASSVELAGVTDTQYF.

J is TRBJ2-1 and V is TRBV12-3 or TRBV12-4; D is possibly TRBD2 (6 bases). The CDR3 loop spans 13 amino acids. V lost 0 bases, J lost 12 bases, and 12 bases lay in between. The CDR3 protein is CASSLAATRRQFF. In DNA form, the CDR3 reads TGTGCCAGCAGTTTAGCTGCGACTAGGCGGCAGTTCTTC.

This rearrangement joins TRBV5-5 to TRBJ2-7; perhaps TRBD1 as D (5 bases). The CDR3 loop spans 14 amino acids. Germline V lookup: CDR1 SGHKS, CDR2 YYEKEE (reference sequence). V gave up 0 bases and J gave up 3 bases, with 10 bases separating them. CDR3 nucleotides: TGTGCCAGCAGCTTGGGGGGCCAGGGCTACGAGCAGTACTTC. Amino acid sequence: CASSLGGQGYEQYF.

This chain connects TRBV28 to TRBJ1-2; TRBD1 matches at 7 bases. This CDR3 has 14 amino acids. The germline CDR1 and CDR2 sequences are MDHEN and SYDVKM. V lost 2 bases and J lost 8; bases outside the gene matches: 8. The chain's CDR3 is CASSLGQVLGGYTF. The CDR3 DNA follows: TGTGCCAGCAGTTTAGGACAGGTTCTAGGGGGCTACACCTTC.

This chain joins TRBV7-2 and TRBJ2-1, with 9 positions matching TRBD2. Germline CDR1 SGHTA, CDR2 FQGNSA. V trimming: 2 bases; J trimming: 6 bases; junction bases outside the gene matches: 8. This CDR3 region has 16 residues. CDR3 coding DNA: TGTGCCAGCAGCTTAAAGTCCCTAGCGGGACTCAATGAGCAGTTCTTC. Its protein is CASSLKSLAGLNEQFF.

This chain's CDR3 is CASSRVGVETQYF. As DNA, the CDR3 is TGTGCCAGCAGCAGAGTGGGAGTGGAGACCCAGTACTTC. The J gene is TRBJ2-5, the V gene TRBV7-9; possibly TRBD2 for D (5 bases). V lost 5 bases and J 5 bases, leaving 12 bases between the germline ends. Germline loops: CDR1 SEHNR, CDR2 FQNEAQ (reference sequence). The CDR3 extends over 13 amino acids.

The V call is TRBV3-1 (or the pseudogene TRBV3-2), the J call TRBJ1-2; no definite D call. V was pared by 0 bases and J by 6 bases, with 17 bases between. The length of the CDR3 is 16 residues. Germline V CDR1 and CDR2: LGHDT, YNNKEL (reference sequence). CDR3 bases: TGTGCCAGCAGCCAAGATAGGTTAGAGCACGACAATGGCTACACCTTC. Protein sequence: CASSQDRLEHDNGYTF.

The chain is built from TRBV7-9 and TRBJ1-4; 7 nucleotides line up with TRBD1. This CDR3 contains 14 residues. J was trimmed by 7 bases and V by 1 base; bases with no gene match: 3. Looked up from germline, CDR1 is SEHNR and CDR2 is FQNEAQ (reference sequence). CDR3 DNA: TGTGCCAGCAGCTTAGGGACAGGTTTTGAAAAACTGTTTTTT. Its protein is CASSLGTGFEKLFF.

The gene calls are TRBV10-3 and TRBJ1-2, with TRBD1 matching 7 bases. Trimming cost V 3 bases and J 8 bases; bases outside gene matches: 6. The germline gives CDR1 ENHRY, CDR2 SYGVKD. This CDR3 region has 13 residues. The CDR3 nucleotides read TGTGCCATCAGTGACACGGGACAGATGGGCTACACCTTC. It translates to CAISDTGQMGYTF.

The chain recombines TRBV5-1 with TRBJ1-1, with a weak D call TRBD1 (5 bases). The V and J ends lost 1 base and 2 bases respectively, with 12 bases between them. The CDR3 spans 15 residues. CDR1 is SGHRS and CDR2 is YFSETQ in the germline V gene. The DNA of the CDR3 is TGCGCCAGCAGCTTGCAAGGGGCGACTAACACTGAAGCTTTCTTT. Encoded protein: CASSLQGATNTEAFF.

The rearrangement links TRBV9 to TRBJ2-1; possibly TRBD1 for D (5 bases). Between the trimmed V and J ends, which lost 4 bases and 6 bases, there was a span of 17 bases. Germline CDR1 SGDLS, CDR2 YYNGEE. This CDR3 spans 15 amino acids. In nucleotides, the CDR3 is TGTGCCAGCAGCTCCAGGGTAGGGGCAATCAATGAGCAGTTCTTC. Amino acids: CASSSRVGAINEQFF.

This clone was seen only a few times. This rearrangement joins TRBV9 to TRBJ2-5; 8 bases align to TRBD1. This CDR3 is 14 amino acids long. Per the germline V gene, CDR1 is SGDLS and CDR2 is YYNGEE. Germline trimming cut 4 bases from V and 5 bases from J; bases unmatched to any gene: 7. The CDR3 DNA is TGTGCCAGCAGCCCCCCGGACAGGGAGGAGACCCAGTACTTC. Protein product: CASSPPDREETQYF.

The gene calls are TRBV19 and TRBJ2-1, with TRBD1 matching 11 bases. Germline CDR1 and CDR2: LNHDA and SQIVND (reference sequence). The CDR3 runs to 16 residues. V lost 5 bases, J lost 4 bases, and 7 bases stayed unmatched. The CDR3, as DNA: TGTGCCAGTAGTTTCTTCGGGACAGGGGGTTACAATGAGCAGTTCTTC. Amino acids: CASSFFGTGGYNEQFF. The full variable domain, completed using reference TRBV19 and TRBJ2-1, is DGGITQSPKYLFRKEGQNVTLSCEQNLNHDAMYWYRQDPGQGLRLIYYSQIVNDFQKGDIAEGYSVSREKKESFPLTVTSAQKNPTAFYLCASSFFGTGGYNEQFFGPGTRLTVL.

This chain connects TRBV4-2 to TRBJ1-4, with no clear D. The V end was cut by 3 bases, the J end by 8 bases, with 13 bases between. The CDR3 consists of 14 residues. Germline CDR1 LGHNA, CDR2 YNFKEQ. CDR3 sequence reads: CASSHRSEEEKLFF. CDR3 nucleotide sequence: TGTGCCAGCAGCCATCGTTCCGAGGAAGAAAAACTGTTTTTT.

This sequence joins TRBV6-5 and TRBJ2-5, with 9 bases aligning to TRBD1. The germline gives CDR1 MNHEY, CDR2 SVGAGI. V shed 5 bases, J shed 5 bases, and the junction held 6 bases outside the gene matches. This CDR3 comprises 14 residues. This CDR3 is CASSPTTGGETQYF. As DNA, the CDR3 is TGTGCCAGCAGTCCGACTACAGGGGGCGAGACCCAGTACTTC.

The V gene is TRBV6-1, the J gene TRBJ1-2, with 9 nucleotides matching TRBD1. Unmatched junction bases numbered 1, after V lost 0 bases and J lost 5 bases. In germline, CDR1 is MNHNS, CDR2 SASEGT. This CDR3 contains 14 residues. DNA of the CDR3: TGTGCCAGCAGTGAAGCCGGGACAGGGTATGGCTACACCTTC. It translates to CASSEAGTGYGYTF.

For the CDR3, the DNA is TGCAGTGCTAGTTCTCCTAGCGGCAACAATGAGCAGTTCTTC. This encodes CSASSPSGNNEQFF. The V call is TRBV20-1, the J call TRBJ2-1, with TRBD2 identical over 7 bases. Germline CDR1 DFQATT, CDR2 SNEGSKA (reference sequence). J was trimmed by 5 bases and V by 3 bases; bases with no gene match: 7. The CDR3 length is 14 residues.

V and J are TRBV28 and TRBJ2-3; weak D call: TRBD2 (6 bases). The CDR3 loop spans 14 amino acids. Germline CDR1 reads MDHEN; CDR2 reads SYDVKM. V was shortened by 4 bases and J by 2 bases, with 10 bases between the two germline ends. The CDR3 is CASSSSGVTDTQYF. The CDR3 DNA is TGTGCCAGCAGTTCATCGGGAGTCACAGATACGCAGTATTTT.

The rearrangement uses TRBV6-5 and TRBJ2-7, with TRBD1 identical over 8 bases. The junction had 9 bases not matched to a gene; V was cut back by 4 bases and J by 1 base. CDR1 is MNHEY, CDR2 SVGAGI, per germline. The CDR3 consists of 16 residues. In DNA form, the CDR3 reads TGTGCCAGCAGTTCGAAAAGGACAGGGACGTCCTACGAGCAGTACTTC. Translated: CASSSKRTGTSYEQYF.

The chain carries TRBV12-3 or TRBV12-4 and TRBJ2-2; D is undetermined. This CDR3 region has 11 residues. V was clipped by 7 bases and J by 8 bases, with 8 bases between them. CDR3 coding DNA: TGTGCCAGCACCACTATAGGGGAGCTGTTTTTT. Its translation: CASTTIGELFF.

The chain links TRBV7-8 to TRBJ1-5; TRBD1 matches at 7 bases. Germline assignment: CDR1 SGHVS and CDR2 FQNEAQ. The ends lost 5 bases at V and 0 bases at J; junction bases unmatched: 4. CDR3 size: 15 residues. CDR3 sequence (DNA): TGTGCCAGCAGCCCGACAGGGATTAGCAATCAGCCCCAGCATTTT. Translation: CASSPTGISNQPQHF. The entire variable domain, with the rest obtained from reference TRBV7-8 and TRBJ1-5, is as follows: GAGVSQSPRYKVAKRGQDVALRCDPISGHVSLFWYQQALGQGPEFLTYFQNEAQLDKSGLPSDRFFAERPEGSVSTLKIQRTQQEDSAVYLCASSPTGISNQPQHFGDGTRLSIL.

The chain joins TRBV7-8 to TRBJ2-1, with 8 bases aligning to TRBD2. Germline V gives CDR1 SGHVS, CDR2 FQNEAQ. The junction had 9 bases not matched to a gene; V was cut back by 2 bases and J by 3 bases. This CDR3 comprises 17 residues. The CDR3 spells CASSLKSGSFIYNEQFF. As DNA, the CDR3 is TGTGCCAGCAGCTTAAAAAGCGGGAGTTTTATCTACAATGAGCAGTTCTTC. Full variable domain (outside the CDR3, taken from reference TRBV7-8 and TRBJ2-1): GAGVSQSPRYKVAKRGQDVALRCDPISGHVSLFWYQQALGQGPEFLTYFQNEAQLDKSGLPSDRFFAERPEGSVSTLKIQRTQQEDSAVYLCASSLKSGSFIYNEQFFGPGTRLTVL.

The rearrangement uses TRBV5-1 and TRBJ2-5, with 9 bases identical to TRBD2. The CDR3 consists of 18 residues. Trimming at V came to 0 bases and at J to 2 bases, leaving 11 bases not matched to a gene. The germline V gene encodes CDR1 SGHRS and CDR2 YFSETQ. The CDR3 spells CASSLGFRREGSQETQYF. The CDR3, as DNA: TGCGCCAGCAGCTTGGGGTTTCGGCGGGAGGGGTCACAAGAGACCCAGTACTTC.

The chain employs TRBV6-5 and TRBJ2-7, with D possibly being TRBD2 (6 bases). The ends were cut back, 2 bases at V and 2 bases at J, with 13 bases in the middle. CDR1 and CDR2 from the germline V gene are MNHEY and SVGAGI. The CDR3 contains 15 residues. The CDR3 DNA reads as TGTGCCAGCAGTTACGGGTCTAGCGTCACCTACGAGCAGTACTTC. Translated: CASSYGSSVTYEQYF.

This chain uses TRBV2 with TRBJ2-6, with 13 positions matching TRBD2. There are 19 residues in the CDR3. The trim removed 6 bases at V and 0 bases at J, leaving 8 bases unmatched. The germline CDR1 and CDR2 sequences are SNHLY and FYNNEI. The CDR3 here is CASRIGTSGALSGANVLTF. The CDR3 nucleotides are TGTGCCAGCAGGATCGGGACTAGCGGGGCCCTCTCTGGGGCCAACGTCCTGACTTTC.

This clone was seen only once. The chain is built from TRBV19 and TRBJ1-2, with a tentative D call TRBD1 (6 bases). Between the trimmed V and J ends, which lost 4 bases and 1 base, there was a span of 16 bases. This CDR3 region has 16 residues. Germline V lookup: CDR1 LNHDA, CDR2 SQIVND (reference sequence). CDR3 loop: CASSTQGQFLNYGYTF. CDR3 in DNA: TGTGCCAGTAGTACACAAGGACAGTTTCTTAACTATGGCTACACCTTC.

This chain links TRBV28 with TRBJ2-3, with D possibly being TRBD1 (6 bases). In germline, CDR1 is MDHEN, CDR2 SYDVKM. This CDR3 is 18 amino acids long. V lost 3 bases and J 0 bases, leaving 19 bases between the germline ends. The chain's CDR3 is CASSFHRDQFSSTDTQYF. Written as DNA, the CDR3 is TGTGCCAGCAGTTTTCACAGGGATCAGTTTTCGAGCACAGATACGCAGTATTTT.

The chain has TRBV5-8 and TRBJ2-2; a possible D gene is TRBD1 (5 bases). The CDR3 covers 14 residues. V was clipped by 9 bases and J by 0 bases, with 12 bases between them. The germline CDR1 and CDR2 sequences are SGHTS and YDEGEE. The CDR3 DNA follows: TGTGCCACCATGACAGTCTCGAACACCGGGGAGCTGTTTTTT. Translation gives CATMTVSNTGELFF.

The chain recombines TRBV12-3 or TRBV12-4 with TRBJ1-2, with D possibly being TRBD1 (6 bases). The CDR3 runs 13 residues. Trimming removed 5 bases at V and 8 bases at J, with 15 bases between. The CDR3 sequence is CASSEVRGRGYTF. CDR3 bases: TGTGCCAGCAGTGAAGTCAGGGGACGAGGCTACACCTTC.

The rearrangement links TRBV5-6 to TRBJ1-4, with 7 bases that match TRBD1. V lost 4 bases to trimming and J lost 6 bases; unmatched junction nucleotides: 9. This CDR3 contains 15 residues. CDR1 and CDR2 from the germline V gene are SGHDT and YYEEEE. CDR3 sequence: CASSATGLRDEKLFF. Here the CDR3 DNA reads TGTGCCAGCAGCGCGACAGGGTTGAGAGATGAAAAACTGTTTTTT.

V is TRBV18 and J is TRBJ1-6; 10 bases fit TRBD1. From germline, CDR1 is KGHSH and CDR2 LQKENI. This CDR3 contains 16 residues. Germline trimming cut 2 bases from V and 13 bases from J; bases unmatched to any gene: 11. This CDR3 is CASSPTGTGASLPLHF. The CDR3 DNA reads as TGTGCCAGCTCACCAACTGGGACAGGGGCAAGTTTGCCCCTCCACTTT.

J is TRBJ2-3 and V is TRBV7-2; 8 nucleotides align to TRBD2. With 4 bases clipped from V and 4 bases from J, the junction kept 7 bases outside the gene matches. The CDR3 length is 15 residues. Germline V gene sequence: CDR1 SGHTA, CDR2 FQGNSA. The CDR3 protein is CASSSGLAVADTQYF. CDR3 nucleotides: TGTGCCAGCAGCTCCGGACTAGCTGTGGCAGATACGCAGTATTTT.